These T cell receptor beta chains were read from a single sample in a study of cytomegalovirus exposure and HLA in healthy donors. The repertoire was sequenced with immunoSEQ multiplex PCR; TCRdb's copy has only in-frame clones and lacks some. The sample shows approximately 150,000 clones, 68% of them seen only once. Sequencing was carried out using PBMCs. These receptors originate from a middle-aged woman in good health and CMV-seropositive. Both conserved end residues are part of each CDR3. A D gene is named only where the DNA matches it firmly. For some rows the clone size is stated as once, few or many, or as a class when expanded; others skip it.

d_call	v_call	j_call	clone_size	cdr3_aa	cdr3_nt
TRBD2	TRBV6-5	TRBJ2-7	once	CASSEGLAYEQYF	TGTGCCAGCAGTGAGGGACTAGCCTACGAGCAGTACTTC
-	TRBV9	TRBJ1-1	-	CASSVSNGNTEAFF	TGTGCCAGCAGCGTGAGCAACGGGAACACTGAAGCTTTCTTT
-	TRBV13	TRBJ2-3	-	CASSLGVDTQYF	TGTGCCAGCAGCTTAGGCGTAGATACGCAGTATTTT
TRBD1	TRBV7-9	TRBJ1-6	-	CASSTGQVDSPLHF	TGTGCCAGCAGCACCGGACAGGTGGATTCACCCCTCCACTTT
-	TRBV7-2	TRBJ2-7	-	CASSLVGGTYEQYF	TGTGCCAGCAGCTTAGTTGGGGGGACTTACGAGCAGTACTTC
-	TRBV7-2	TRBJ2-1	-	CASRPLGGMWRAEQFF	TGTGCCAGCAGACCCCTCGGGGGTATGTGGCGGGCTGAGCAGTTCTTC
-	TRBV5-1	TRBJ2-5	-	CASTPHDQETQYF	TGCGCCAGCACCCCCCATGACCAAGAGACCCAGTACTTC
TRBD1	TRBV14	TRBJ1-2	-	CASSPGTGGYTF	TGTGCCAGCAGCCCTGGGACAGGAGGCTACACCTTC
-	TRBV5-6	TRBJ2-2	-	CASSSGQTSNTGELFF	TGTGCCAGCAGCAGTGGACAGACGTCGAACACCGGGGAGCTGTTTTTT
-	TRBV4-2	TRBJ1-6	-	CASSQVSGLHSPLHF	TGTGCCAGCAGCCAAGTCTCGGGACTCCATTCACCCCTCCACTTT
TRBD1	TRBV27	TRBJ1-4	once	CASRYRGFATNEKLFF	TGTGCCAGCAGGTACAGGGGGTTTGCAACTAATGAAAAACTGTTTTTT
TRBD2	TRBV28	TRBJ2-3	-	CASLAGDVDTQYF	TGTGCCAGCCTAGCGGGAGATGTAGATACGCAGTATTTT
-	TRBV4-2	TRBJ2-5	few	CASSQDLGAPLAQYF	TGTGCCAGCAGCCAAGATCTGGGCGCCCCCCTCGCCCAGTACTTC
TRBD1	TRBV27	TRBJ2-7	-	CASSPRTGGVSEQYF	TGTGCCAGCAGTCCAAGGACAGGGGGTGTCAGCGAGCAGTACTTC
TRBD1	TRBV5-1	TRBJ1-2	few	CASSGTGVHGYPF	TGCGCCAGCAGCGGTACAGGGGTTCATGGCTACCCCTTC
TRBD1	TRBV6-1	TRBJ2-1	-	CASSEIGTGYNEQFF	TGTGCCAGCAGTGAAATCGGGACAGGGTACAATGAGCAGTTCTTC
-	TRBV18	TRBJ2-3	-	CASSPVVQADTQYF	TGTGCCAGCTCACCAGTTGTGCAGGCAGATACGCAGTATTTT
-	TRBV9	TRBJ2-2	-	CASSVGGSQNTGELFF	TGTGCCAGCAGCGTAGGGGGCAGCCAGAACACCGGGGAGCTGTTTTTT
-	TRBV9	TRBJ2-1	-	CASSSSGQNNEQFF	TGTGCCAGCAGCTCAAGCGGACAGAACAATGAGCAGTTCTTC
-	TRBV7-6	TRBJ2-7	few	CASSPGSADEQYF	TGTGCCAGCAGCCCGGGTAGCGCCGACGAGCAGTACTTC
-	TRBV7-6	TRBJ1-3	-	CASSLGGDGNTIYF	TGTGCCAGCAGCTTAGGGGGGGATGGAAACACCATATATTTT
TRBD1	TRBV7-2	TRBJ2-1	-	CASSLRTGGYNEQFF	TGTGCCAGCAGCCTACGGACAGGGGGGTACAATGAGCAGTTCTTC
TRBD2	TRBV28	TRBJ2-1	-	CASSTAGVDEQFF	TGTGCCAGCAGCACGGCGGGGGTGGATGAGCAGTTCTTC
TRBD2	TRBV10-1	TRBJ2-3	-	CASSDPLAGGHEYF	TGCGCCAGCAGTGATCCACTAGCGGGGGGCCATGAGTATTTT
TRBD2	TRBV7-2	TRBJ2-5	-	CASSLGGAGEQETQYF	TGTGCCAGCAGCTTAGGAGGAGCGGGGGAGCAAGAGACCCAGTACTTC
-	TRBV6-1	TRBJ2-7	-	CASKGGPGYEQYF	TGTGCCAGCAAAGGGGGACCGGGGTACGAGCAGTACTTC
TRBD2	TRBV19	TRBJ2-2	-	CASSIYGLGVLPGELFF	TGTGCCAGTAGTATCTACGGACTAGGGGTCTTACCCGGGGAGCTGTTTTTT
TRBD1	TRBV6-5	TRBJ2-7	-	CASSYQSTGVEQYF	TGTGCCAGCAGTTACCAATCGACAGGGGTCGAGCAGTACTTC
-	TRBV7-2	TRBJ1-3	-	CASSLGARDLNTIYF	TGTGCCAGCAGCTTAGGGGCCAGGGATCTGAACACCATATATTTT
-	TRBV28	TRBJ2-2	-	CAGQGLNTGELFF	TGTGCCGGTCAGGGTCTTAACACCGGGGAGCTGTTTTTT
TRBD1	TRBV18	TRBJ2-7	-	CASSPPGQGSYEQYF	TGTGCCAGCTCACCACCGGGACAGGGGAGCTACGAGCAGTACTTC
TRBD1	TRBV10-3	TRBJ1-2	once	CAISESDREYYGYTF	TGTGCCATCAGTGAGTCTGACAGGGAATACTATGGCTACACCTTC
-	TRBV2	TRBJ1-5	-	CASRVDRGSQPQHF	TGTGCCAGCAGAGTCGATAGGGGAAGTCAGCCCCAGCATTTT
-	TRBV9	TRBJ1-3	-	CASSVEGTRGNTIYF	TGTGCCAGCAGCGTGGAGGGGACGCGGGGAAACACCATATATTTT
-	TRBV6-5	TRBJ1-5	-	CASSRQLTSNQPQHF	TGTGCCAGCAGCCGACAGCTAACAAGCAATCAGCCCCAGCATTTT
TRBD2	TRBV2	TRBJ2-5	few	CASSDGFWRETTEETQYF	TGTGCCAGCAGTGATGGTTTTTGGCGGGAGACCACGGAGGAGACCCAGTACTTC